These 5 T cell receptor beta chains came from one sample sequenced in a study of shared clonotypes between healthy human individuals. Naive CD8 cells, CD45RO-negative and positively selected for CCR7, excluded terminally differentiated effector memory CD45RA+ cells. Sequencing was performed with immunoSEQ multiplex PCR; in TCRdb, only in-frame clones are kept and a portion is missing. In the table there are roughly 810,000 clones, just over 95% of which are singletons. Input material: naive CD8+ T cells sorted from blood. All receptors derive from a man aged 30 to 45 in good health.

The V call is TRBV4-3, the J call TRBJ2-5, with 11 bases identical to TRBD2. The germline CDR1 and CDR2 sequences are LGHNA and YSLEER. The V gene end was trimmed by 0 bases and the J gene end by 10 bases; junction bases not matched to a gene: 10. The CDR3 is 16 residues long. The CDR3 here is CASSQDLSGRGGDQYF. Written as DNA, the CDR3 is TGCGCCAGCAGCCAAGATCTTAGCGGGAGGGGGGGTGACCAGTACTTC.

The gene calls are TRBV4-1 and TRBJ2-5; D remains ambiguous. The germline V gene encodes CDR1 MGHRA and CDR2 YSYEKL. Trimming shortened V by 1 base and J by 3 bases, and 12 bases separated the two germline ends. The CDR3 totals 15 residues. The CDR3 spells CASSQVLSEKETQYF. In DNA form, the CDR3 reads TGCGCCAGCAGCCAAGTTTTGTCGGAGAAAGAGACCCAGTACTTC.

The CDR3 DNA reads as TGTGCCAGCAGCTTAGGGGCCCAGGGATTTTATCGGGAGACCCAGTACTTC. As protein: CASSLGAQGFYRETQYF. The V gene is TRBV13, the J gene TRBJ2-5; D possibly corresponds to TRBD1 (5 bases). Germline CDR1 and CDR2: PRHDT and FYEKMQ (reference sequence). V was trimmed by 0 bases and J by 5 bases, leaving 19 bases between them. The CDR3 is 17 amino acids.

The chain combines TRBV18 with TRBJ2-1; D might be TRBD1 (5 bases). The CDR3 extends over 15 amino acids. Trimming took off 2 bases at V and 5 bases at J, with 13 bases between the two ends. The germline V gene has CDR1 KGHSH and CDR2 LQKENI. CDR3 residues: CASSPYVRVDNEQFF. For the CDR3, the DNA is TGTGCCAGCTCACCATACGTCAGGGTGGACAATGAGCAGTTCTTC.

V gene TRBV13 combines with J gene TRBJ2-1, with 11 bases aligning to TRBD2. V lost 5 bases and J lost 6; bases outside the gene matches: 9. The germline V gene has CDR1 PRHDT and CDR2 FYEKMQ (reference sequence). CDR3 length equals 16 residues. In DNA form, the CDR3 reads TGTGCCAGCAGCGCCCTTAGCGGGAGGGAGGGCAATGAGCAGTTCTTC. Protein: CASSALSGREGNEQFF.